Presented here are 12 T cell receptor beta chains from one specimen sequenced in a study of T-cell reconstitution after alpha-beta-depleted transplantation in children (dated by TCRdb to the mid-2010s). Libraries were made using PCR. TCRdb lists the instrument as Illumina HiSeq 2500. TCR library preparation used molecular barcoding, with unique molecular identifiers applied to normalize quantification of the TCRbeta repertoire. TCRdb trimmed the raw reads at Q25, called clones with MiXCR and kept productive beta chains. All rows with the same CDR3 protein become a single entry with the most common DNA and genes. This sample gives about 580,000 distinct CDR3 sequences in total; 20% to 30% of them show up just once. The ten most abundant clones make up less than 40% of the sample. Explained via the paper, the treatment or condition label denotes: allogeneic hematopoietic cell transplantation with graft depleted of TCRalphabeta T cells and CD19 B cells.

The material was PBMCs, obtained before TCRalphabeta/CD19-depleted stem cell transplant. These TCRs come from a boy younger than two with Wiskott-Aldrich syndrome, due to receive a stem cell transplant.

Only a few counts were recorded for this clonotype. The chain uses TRBV5-1 and TRBJ2-1; the D gene is possibly TRBD2 (5 bases). The germline V and J ends were trimmed by 0 bases and 6 bases, with 22 bases remaining between them. This CDR3 spans 18 amino acids. Germline V gene lookup returns CDR1 SGHRS and CDR2 YFSETQ. The CDR3 nucleotides are TGCGCCAGCAGCTTGGAATCTAGCCGGCGCCTAAATCGCAATGAGCAGTTCTTC. Its protein product is CASSLESSRRLNRNEQFF.

V and J are TRBV6-5 and TRBJ1-1, with TRBD1 identical over 10 bases. The CDR3 is 15 amino acids. CDR1 and CDR2 (germline): MNHEY, SVGAGI. Trimming removed 0 bases from V and 5 bases from J; junction bases left unmatched: 3. CDR3 DNA sequence: TGTGCCAGCAGTTACTCGACAGGGGGCAGAACTGAAGCTTTCTTT. This sequence encodes CASSYSTGGRTEAFF.

The chain has TRBV7-3 and TRBJ2-3; TRBD2 aligns across 9 bases. V lost 5 bases, J lost 2 bases, and 8 bases stayed unmatched. Germline V gene lookup returns CDR1 SGHTA and CDR2 FQGTGA. The CDR3 is 16 amino acids. The CDR3 DNA reads TGTGCCAGCAGCCCCCTAGCTAGCGGGACCACAGATACGCAGTATTTT. Translating gives CASSPLASGTTDTQYF.

In its sample, this clonotype was seen a few times. J is TRBJ1-1 and V is TRBV27, with 7 bases identical to TRBD1. The V segment lost 5 bases and the J segment 7 bases; nucleotides outside the gene matches: 4. The CDR3 extends over 12 amino acids. Looked up from germline, CDR1 is MNHEY and CDR2 is SMNVEV (reference sequence). CDR3 coding DNA: TGTGCCAGCAGTGCAGGGACAGATGAAGCTTTCTTT. Its protein is CASSAGTDEAFF.

The chain joins TRBV27 to TRBJ2-3; D is unclear. Trimming took off 3 bases at V and 2 bases at J, with 12 bases between the two ends. Germline V lookup: CDR1 MNHEY, CDR2 SMNVEV (reference sequence). This CDR3 is 15 amino acids long. The DNA of the CDR3 is TGTGCCAGCAGTTTTGTTGGGCAGTACACAGATACGCAGTATTTT. Its translation is CASSFVGQYTDTQYF.

This clonotype was found a few times. The genes are TRBV5-1 and TRBJ2-5; D could derive from TRBD1 or TRBD2 (5 bases each). Trimming took 1 base from V and 5 from J, leaving 24 bases between them. The CDR3 covers 18 residues. Germline V gene data show CDR1 as SGHRS and CDR2 as YFSETQ. In nucleotides, the CDR3 is TGCGCCAGCAGCTTGATAACGACAGCGGCAGCCTCCTGGGAGACCCAGTACTTC. It codes for CASSLITTAAASWETQYF.

A few counts support this clonotype. The chain couples TRBV5-1 to TRBJ2-3; TRBD2 matches 8 bases. Unmatched junction bases numbered 14, after V lost 9 bases and J lost 2 bases. CDR1 and CDR2 (germline): SGHRS, YFSETQ. CDR3 length: 16 residues. The CDR3 DNA sequence: TGCGCCACCAGGTGGGGACCAGCGGGAGCCACAGATACGCAGTATTTT. Protein sequence: CATRWGPAGATDTQYF.

The gene calls are TRBV20-1 and TRBJ2-5; D possibly corresponds to TRBD2 (5 bases). The V end was cut by 5 bases, the J end by 2 bases, with 21 bases between. CDR1 and CDR2 (germline): DFQATT, SNEGSKA (reference sequence). The CDR3 sequence is 16 residues long. The CDR3 nucleotides are TGCAGTGCTGGACCCACTAGAACGGGAAGGCAAGAGACCCAGTACTTC. This codes for CSAGPTRTGRQETQYF.

The sample holds a few counts of this clonotype. The chain joins TRBV12-3 or TRBV12-4 to TRBJ2-7; 7 nucleotides agree with TRBD1. This CDR3 is built from 14 residues. V was clipped by 4 bases and J by 2 bases; unmatched bases: 5. The CDR3 sequence: CASSSPGQTYEQYF. In nucleotides, the CDR3 is TGTGCCAGCAGTTCCCCGGGACAGACCTACGAGCAGTACTTC.

This clonotype has a handful of counts. The chain combines TRBV20-1 with TRBJ1-5, with D hard to call. Germline V gene sequence: CDR1 DFQATT, CDR2 SNEGSKA (reference sequence). The CDR3 has 15 amino acids. Trimming cost V 4 bases and J 5 bases, with 18 bases left between them. The CDR3 nucleotides read TGCAGTGCTAACTTCGCTGGCCTACAATATCAGCCCCAGCATTTT. Protein product: CSANFAGLQYQPQHF.

This clonotype was counted only a few times. This rearrangement joins TRBV5-1 to TRBJ1-2; no definite D call. Germline V gives CDR1 SGHRS, CDR2 YFSETQ. The CDR3 contains 15 residues. The V end was cut by 0 bases, the J end by 3 bases, with 12 bases between. CDR3 sequence: CASSLGLDVDYGYTF. The CDR3 nucleotides are TGCGCCAGCAGCTTGGGGTTAGATGTCGACTATGGCTACACCTTC.

The chain has TRBV11-3 and TRBJ1-4; 9 bases fit TRBD1. This CDR3 contains 15 residues. Trimming at V came to 4 bases and at J to 2 bases, leaving 2 bases not matched to a gene. The germline gives CDR1 SGHNT, CDR2 YENEEA. CDR3 DNA: TGTGCCAGCAGCTCCGGGACAGGGACTAATGAAAAACTGTTTTTT. This gives the protein CASSSGTGTNEKLFF.